This TCR beta chain was sequenced during a study of cytomegalovirus exposure and HLA in healthy donors. Notes on the study in general: Presence/absence analyses assumed roughly uniform sequencing depth across donors.

With 60 Vbeta and 13 Jbeta primers, the PCR was carried out. The protocol was immunoSEQ multiplex PCR, while the TCRdb copy is restricted to in-frame clones and leaves out a portion. Here the sample spans some 140,000 clones, about three quarters being singletons. V shed 2 bases, J shed 5 bases, and the junction held 7 bases outside the gene matches. Germline CDR1 MNHEY, CDR2 SVGAGI. This CDR3 has 16 amino acids. Remarks on this clone: Its specificity is unknown.

V usage is TRBV6-5 and J usage is TRBJ2-1; TRBD2 aligns across 9 bases. The origin of this receptor is a woman between 18 and 29 years old in good health and CMV-seronegative. Sequencing was done on a sample of PBMCs. The CDR3, as DNA: TGTGCCAGCAGTTACGTTGCGGGAGGGTCCAACAATGAGCAGTTCTTC. This translates into CASSYVAGGSNNEQFF.